A selection of T cell receptor beta chains follows, all from one sample in a study of CD8+CD57+ T cells in acquired aplastic anemia. One entry per CDR3 protein, called by TCRdb with MiXCR from the reads. This sample has under 200,000 distinct CDR3 sequences, with about 50% found just once. Sequencing used sorted CD4+, CD8+, or CD8+CD57+ T cells (not recorded which) from PBMCs. The receptor source for this set is a human donor with aplastic anemia. Both conserved end residues are part of each CDR3. D genes are given only for firm matches. The size of a clone is reported for some rows only, either as once, few or many, or as a class for expanded clones.

.	.	TRBJ2-7	TRBV19	TGTGCCAGTAGTATGAGGGCGAGCTCCTACGAGCAGTACTTC	CASSMRASSYEQYF
.	.	TRBJ1-3	TRBV2	TGTGCCAGCAGTGAAGAGATTGGCGGGAACACCATATATTTT	CASSEEIGGNTIYF
TRBD1	.	TRBJ2-2	TRBV6-1	TGTGCCAGCAGTCCCGGGACAGGGCGTCCCGGGGAGCTGTTTTTT	CASSPGTGRPGELFF
.	many	TRBJ1-2	TRBV2	TGTGCCAGCAGTCCCTCCCCGGCCCTCGCAGGTGGCTACACCTTC	CASSPSPALAGGYTF
TRBD2	.	TRBJ2-1	TRBV4-1	TGCGCCAGCAGCCACCCGAAATGGACTAGCGGGGGTTCCTACAATGAGCAGTTCTTC	CASSHPKWTSGGSYNEQFF
.	once	TRBJ2-2	TRBV4-2	TGTGCCAGCAGCCACCCCGGACAGGGCGGGGGCGGGGAGCTGTTTTTT	CASSHPGQGGGGELFF
TRBD2	many	TRBJ2-1	TRBV29-1	TGCAGCGTTGAAAGGTTTAGCGGGAGGTCCTACAATGAGCAGTTCTTC	CSVERFSGRSYNEQFF
.	few	TRBJ2-5	TRBV20-1	TGCAGTGCTAGACGAAGGGGGGGAGAGACCCAGTACTTC	CSARRRGGETQYF
TRBD1	.	TRBJ1-5	TRBV10-3	TGTGCCACCGGACAGGGCAACAATCAGCCCCAGCATTTT	CATGQGNNQPQHF
.	many	TRBJ1-1	TRBV7-6	TGTGCCAGCAGCTTTTCAGGGGATGGTGAAGCTTTCTTT	CASSFSGDGEAFF
TRBD2	many	TRBJ2-3	TRBV7-3	TGTGCCAGCAGCCCGGGACTACTCACAGATACGCAGTATTTT	CASSPGLLTDTQYF
.	.	TRBJ2-1	TRBV29-1	TGCAGCGTTGTCCACAATGAGCAGTTCTTC	CSVVHNEQFF
.	.	TRBJ2-7	TRBV24-1	TGTGCCACCAGTGATTTGAGCCCCTACGAGCAGTACTTC	CATSDLSPYEQYF
.	.	TRBJ1-2	TRBV7-8	TGTGCCAGCAGTGATCAGGAGCGTGGCTACACCTTC	CASSDQERGYTF
TRBD1	many	TRBJ2-1	TRBV12-3/TRBV12-4	TGTGCCAGCAGCGTTGGACAGGGGGCGAGGAATGAGCAGTTCTTC	CASSVGQGARNEQFF
.	many	TRBJ2-7	TRBV7-6	TGTGCCAGCAGCTTAGGGGCAGGGGACGAGCAGTACTTC	CASSLGAGDEQYF
.	.	TRBJ2-5	TRBV2	TGTGCCAGCAGAATTTGGAAAGAGACCCAGTACTTC	CASRIWKETQYF
.	many	TRBJ1-4	TRBV4-3	TGCGCCAGCAGCCAAGAGAGGGACACCGCTAATGAAAAACTGTTTTTT	CASSQERDTANEKLFF
.	many	TRBJ2-7	TRBV6-6	TGTGCCAGCTACAATAGGGCAGGGGAGTATGGCGAGCAGTACTTC	CASYNRAGEYGEQYF
.	many	TRBJ1-1	TRBV11-2	TGTGCCAGCAGCTTAGGATCTGGCATTATGAACACTGAAGCTTTCTTT	CASSLGSGIMNTEAFF
.	.	TRBJ1-1	TRBV5-6	TGTGCCAGCAGCTTGATGGGGGCCCCGGAGTACACTGAAGCTTTCTTT	CASSLMGAPEYTEAFF
TRBD1	.	TRBJ1-2	TRBV15	TGTGCCACCAGCAGAGCTCCGACAGGGGGCGGGAACTATGGCTACACCTTC	CATSRAPTGGGNYGYTF
.	few	TRBJ1-1	TRBV2	TGTGCCAGCAGTGAGTCGGGGTCAGCTTTCTTT	CASSESGSAFF
.	many	TRBJ1-1	TRBV20-1	TGCAGTGCTAGCGACCCAGGGGACACTGAAGCTTTCTTT	CSASDPGDTEAFF
.	.	TRBJ2-5	TRBV20-1	TGCAGTGCTAGCTTGGTCGTTGGGGCGGGGGAGACCCAGTACTTC	CSASLVVGAGETQYF
.	.	TRBJ2-1	TRBV5-1	TGCGCCAGCAGCTTGATTTGGGGGGCGAATGAGCAGTTCTTC	CASSLIWGANEQFF
TRBD1	.	TRBJ1-2	TRBV19	TGTGCCAGTGCCGCTTGGGACAGCTATGGCTACACCTTC	CASAAWDSYGYTF
TRBD1	.	TRBJ2-2	TRBV9	TGTGCCAGCAGCGTACCGGGACAGGGGGCGCAAGGCGGGGAGCTGTTTTTT	CASSVPGQGAQGGELFF
.	many	TRBJ2-5	TRBV11-2	TGTGCCAGCAGCTTAGTGACACAGGCCCAAGAGACCCAGTACTTC	CASSLVTQAQETQYF
.	.	TRBJ2-6	TRBV20-1	TGCAGTGCTAGAGGCCAGACACACTTTGGGGCCAACGTCCTGACTTTC	CSARGQTHFGANVLTF
TRBD2	.	TRBJ2-3	TRBV5-1	TGCGCCAGCAGGTCGGGACTAGCCTATGGAGATACGCAGTATTTT	CASRSGLAYGDTQYF
.	many	TRBJ2-1	TRBV20-1	TGCAGTGCTAGAGACGTGGGTGAGCAGTTCTTC	CSARDVGEQFF
TRBD2	.	TRBJ2-7	TRBV5-1	TGCGCCAGCAGCTTAAGCGGGAACTACGAGCAGTACTTC	CASSLSGNYEQYF
.	many	TRBJ2-7	TRBV19	TGTGCCAGTAGCCCTGAGGACCGCTACTTCTCCTACGAGCAGTACTTC	CASSPEDRYFSYEQYF
.	.	TRBJ2-1	TRBV7-8	TGTGCCAGCACCACTTACCGGGAGCAGTTCTTC	CASTTYREQFF
TRBD1	.	TRBJ2-7	TRBV24-1	TGTGCCACCAGTAATTGGCGGGACAGGGACCACAATGAGCAGTACTTC	CATSNWRDRDHNEQYF
.	many	TRBJ2-1	TRBV9	TGTGCCAGCAGCGGACCAAGCTCCTACAATGAGCAGTTCTTC	CASSGPSSYNEQFF
.	.	TRBJ1-6	TRBV7-2	TGTGCCAGCAGCCCCGCCCCTAATTCACCCCTCCACTTT	CASSPAPNSPLHF
.	few	TRBJ1-1	TRBV7-2	TGTGCCAGCCTCCCTTCCATGAACACTGAAGCTTTCTTT	CASLPSMNTEAFF
.	many	TRBJ2-3	TRBV20-1	TGCAGTGCTACCGGGCCGCAGTATTTT	CSATGPQYF
.	.	TRBJ1-2	TRBV13	TGTGCCAGCAGCTTGGGACGGGCGATGAACTATGGCTACACCTTC	CASSLGRAMNYGYTF
.	few	TRBJ1-2	TRBV27	TGTGCCAGCAGGCCGGCAGGGAGAGGATATGGCTACACCTTC	CASRPAGRGYGYTF
TRBD1	.	TRBJ2-5	TRBV20-1	TGCAGTGCTAGAGGGGGACAGGGCTCCACCCAAGAGACCCAGTACTTC	CSARGGQGSTQETQYF
TRBD2	.	TRBJ2-7	TRBV5-1	TGCGCCAGCAGCTTGGAGGCTAGCGGGGGGTACGAGCAGTACTTC	CASSLEASGGYEQYF
.	.	TRBJ2-5	TRBV2	TGTGCCAGCAGTGAGGCTAGCGTGGAGGAGACCCAGTACTTC	CASSEASVEETQYF
.	.	TRBJ1-1	TRBV2	TGTGCCAGCAGTGAAGCCTTGCCGAACACTGAAGCTTTCTTT	CASSEALPNTEAFF
.	.	TRBJ2-7	TRBV27	TGTGCCAGCAGTTTATCCGGCCAAGCCTACGAGCAGTACTTC	CASSLSGQAYEQYF
.	many	TRBJ2-2	TRBV5-5	TGTGCCAGCAGCTTGATGGAAACGAACACCGGGGAGCTGTTTTTT	CASSLMETNTGELFF
.	many	TRBJ1-2	TRBV7-3	TGTGCCAGCAGCTTAAGGCCCGGGGATGGCTACACCTTC	CASSLRPGDGYTF
TRBD1	.	TRBJ2-7	TRBV7-2	TGTGCCAGCAGCAGTGACAGGGAATCTTCCTACGAGCAGTACTTC	CASSSDRESSYEQYF
.	many	TRBJ1-6	TRBV25-1	TGTGCCAGCAGTGAATCGCCGGTGGGCTCGGGGTCACCCCTCCACTTT	CASSESPVGSGSPLHF
.	once	TRBJ1-5	TRBV10-1	TGCGCCAGCAGTGACGGGGGTGCGCCCCAGCATTTT	CASSDGGAPQHF
TRBD1	many	TRBJ2-1	TRBV5-1	TGCGCCAGCAGCCTGGCGGGACAGGGGGCTTACAATGAGCAGTTCTTC	CASSLAGQGAYNEQFF
TRBD1	few	TRBJ2-7	TRBV15	TGTGCCACCAGCAAGGGGACAGGTAAATACTACGAGCAGTACTTC	CATSKGTGKYYEQYF
.	.	TRBJ1-2	TRBV6-2/TRBV6-3	TGTGCCAGCAGTTACTCGACAGTTGAGGGCTACACCTTC	CASSYSTVEGYTF
.	.	TRBJ1-5	TRBV2	TGTGCCAGCAGTGGCCTTAACCAAGGGAGCAATCAGCCCCAGCATTTT	CASSGLNQGSNQPQHF